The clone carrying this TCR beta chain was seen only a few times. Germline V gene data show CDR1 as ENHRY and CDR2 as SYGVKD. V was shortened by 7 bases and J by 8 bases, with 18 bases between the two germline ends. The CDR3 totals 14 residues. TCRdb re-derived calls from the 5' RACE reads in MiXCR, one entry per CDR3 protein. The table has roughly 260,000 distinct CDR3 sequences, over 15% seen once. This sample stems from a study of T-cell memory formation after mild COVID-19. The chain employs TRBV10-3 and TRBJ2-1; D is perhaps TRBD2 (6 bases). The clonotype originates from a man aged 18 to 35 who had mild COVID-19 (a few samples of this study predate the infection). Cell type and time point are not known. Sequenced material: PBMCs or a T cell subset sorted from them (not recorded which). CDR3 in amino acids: CAITRDSSRDEQFF. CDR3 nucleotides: TGTGCCATCACCCGGGACTCGAGCCGGGATGAGCAGTTCTTC.